The rows below give T cell receptor beta chains drawn from one sample of a study of beta chain features in type 1 diabetes. Assay used: immunoSEQ multiplex PCR; TCRdb lists only in-frame clones, some missing. The table shows 600,000 or so clones, with 9.5% to 15% occurring only once. Sequences were obtained from naive CD4+ T cells from blood. All receptors derive from a man younger than 40 with type 1 diabetes. Each CDR3 is given with its conserved first and last residue. D genes are given only for firm matches. Part of the rows lack a size; the others show once, few, many or a class for expanded clones.

size,D,V,J,CDR3,DNA
few,TRBD1,TRBV23-1,TRBJ2-7,CASSQGDSYPEQYF,TGCGCCAGCAGTCAAGGGGACAGCTACCCCGAGCAGTACTTC
NA,TRBD1,TRBV6-1,TRBJ1-6,CASITGTVNSPLHF,TGTGCCAGCATTACCGGGACAGTAAATTCACCCCTCCACTTT
few,NA,TRBV19,TRBJ1-5,CASSYDTGSFSNQPQHF,TGTGCCAGTAGTTATGATACGGGCAGCTTTAGCAATCAGCCCCAGCATTTT
few,NA,TRBV18,TRBJ1-4,CASSPLTGDNEKLFF,TGTGCCAGCTCACCTCTAACAGGAGATAATGAAAAACTGTTTTTT
few,TRBD1,TRBV29-1,TRBJ2-7,CSVDIQGTYEQYF,TGCAGCGTTGACATACAGGGGACCTACGAGCAGTACTTC
NA,NA,TRBV30,TRBJ1-2,CAWSMRSDYTF,TGTGCCTGGAGTATGAGGAGTGACTACACCTTC
NA,NA,TRBV10-2,TRBJ2-5,CASRRDSSETQYF,TGCGCCAGCAGGAGGGACTCGTCAGAGACCCAGTACTTC
few,NA,TRBV2,TRBJ2-7,CASSETKPYF,TGTGCCAGCAGTGAAACGAAGCCCTACTTC
few,NA,TRBV5-4,TRBJ1-1,CASSSDRGNTEAFF,TGTGCCAGCAGTTCGGACAGAGGGAACACTGAAGCTTTCTTT
few,NA,TRBV11-2,TRBJ1-2,CASSPLAGANYGYTF,TGTGCCAGCAGTCCCCTCGCCGGGGCTAACTATGGCTACACCTTC
NA,NA,TRBV7-8,TRBJ2-5,CASSLIQGTGETQYF,TGTGCCAGCAGCTTAATACAGGGCACTGGAGAGACCCAGTACTTC
NA,NA,TRBV7-9,TRBJ2-1,CASSPSSGLASYNEQFF,TGTGCCAGCAGCCCAAGTTCAGGCCTAGCCTCCTACAATGAGCAGTTCTTC
NA,TRBD1,TRBV14,TRBJ2-7,CASRLGAGGGEQYF,TGTGCCAGCAGACTTGGGGCAGGGGGCGGCGAGCAGTACTTC
few,NA,TRBV25-1,TRBJ1-4,CASSDATGTNNEKLFF,TGTGCCAGCAGTGATGCAACCGGGACGAATAATGAAAAACTGTTTTTT
few,NA,TRBV9,TRBJ2-7,CASSVQGYEQYF,TGTGCCAGCAGCGTTCAAGGTTACGAGCAGTACTTC
NA,TRBD2,TRBV28,TRBJ2-1,CASSSRGGYYNEQFF,TGTGCCAGCAGTTCTCGCGGGGGTTACTACAATGAGCAGTTCTTC
few,NA,TRBV7-6,TRBJ2-3,CASLLRGGTDTQYF,TGTGCCAGCCTCTTAAGGGGGGGGACAGATACGCAGTATTTT
few,NA,TRBV7-9,TRBJ2-5,CASSRVASQETQYF,TGTGCCAGCAGCCGTGTAGCTTCACAAGAGACCCAGTACTTC
NA,NA,TRBV7-9,TRBJ1-1,CASSLTQGSAEAFF,TGTGCCAGCAGCTTAACCCAGGGTTCGGCTGAAGCTTTCTTT
once,NA,TRBV5-1,TRBJ2-2,CASSLGTPANTGELFF,TGCGCCAGCAGCCTCGGGACTCCGGCGAACACCGGGGAGCTGTTTTTT
NA,NA,TRBV5-6,TRBJ1-2,CASSLSPGANYGYTF,TGTGCCAGCAGCTTGTCGCCAGGGGCTAACTATGGCTACACCTTC
few,NA,TRBV7-2,TRBJ1-1,CASSLLQGSGAAEAFF,TGTGCCAGCAGCTTACTCCAGGGAAGTGGTGCGGCTGAAGCTTTCTTT
few,NA,TRBV29-1,TRBJ2-5,CSVDVQETQYF,TGCAGCGTTGACGTCCAAGAGACCCAGTACTTC
NA,TRBD1,TRBV5-4,TRBJ1-2,CASSSGTEGGYTF,TGTGCCAGCAGCTCCGGGACAGAGGGTGGCTACACCTTC
few,NA,TRBV7-6,TRBJ2-1,CASSPLNNEQFF,TGTGCCAGCAGCCCACTAAACAATGAGCAGTTCTTC
NA,NA,TRBV29-1,TRBJ2-2,CSVADSRGTGELFF,TGCAGCGTTGCGGACAGCCGGGGGACCGGGGAGCTGTTTTTT
few,NA,TRBV28,TRBJ1-4,CASSFRGRTNEKLFF,TGTGCCAGCAGTTTTAGGGGCAGAACTAATGAAAAACTGTTTTTT
NA,NA,TRBV29-1,TRBJ1-4,CSVRGGTNEKLFF,TGCAGCGTTCGGGGGGGAACTAATGAAAAACTGTTTTTT
NA,NA,TRBV4-2,TRBJ1-2,CASSRPTVEYGYTF,TGTGCCAGCAGCCGGCCGACAGTTGAATATGGCTACACCTTC
NA,TRBD1,TRBV29-1,TRBJ2-6,CCVATGSRSGGANVLTF,TGCTGCGTGGCGACAGGGAGCAGATCTGGTGGGGCCAACGTCCTGACTTTC
few,NA,TRBV5-5,TRBJ1-1,CASSLQGEAFF,TGTGCCAGCAGCTTACAGGGAGAAGCTTTCTTT
few,NA,TRBV7-2,TRBJ2-7,CASSLGGTGTYEQYF,TGTGCCAGCAGCTTAGGGGGGACTGGGACCTACGAGCAGTACTTC
few,NA,TRBV28,TRBJ1-4,CASSLQPGEEKLFF,TGTGCCAGCAGCTTGCAGCCGGGGGAGGAAAAACTGTTTTTT
NA,NA,TRBV5-6,TRBJ2-3,CASSLAGSDTQYF,TGTGCCAGCAGCTTGGCCGGTTCAGATACGCAGTATTTT
NA,NA,TRBV5-4,TRBJ2-1,CASSDPGQSSYNEQFF,TGTGCCAGCAGCGATCCGGGACAAAGCTCCTACAATGAGCAGTTCTTC
few,TRBD1,TRBV30,TRBJ2-7,CAWSVADRVVEQYF,TGTGCCTGGAGTGTAGCGGACAGGGTGGTCGAGCAGTACTTC
NA,TRBD1,TRBV19,TRBJ2-3,CASSLQGPYTDTQYF,TGTGCCAGTAGTCTACAGGGGCCTTACACAGATACGCAGTATTTT
few,TRBD1,TRBV7-2,TRBJ1-6,CASSWGQRPPLHF,TGTGCCAGCAGCTGGGGACAGCGGCCACCCCTCCACTTT